Below, 20 T cell receptor beta chains from the same sample are listed, as sequenced in a study of blood T cells in healthy people across ages. The authors ran a second PCR of 7 to 11 cycles using a sample-barcoded 5' primer and a J-beta primer mix. MiXCR, run by TCRdb on the 5' RACE reads, gives a single entry per CDR3 protein. The table has some 930,000 distinct CDR3 sequences, 25% to 35% seen once. These same records also appear under a second study, on T cells of mothers and their children.

Input material: blood. The receptors were sampled from a middle-aged woman in good health.

This clonotype was counted only a few times. V is TRBV12-3 or TRBV12-4 and J is TRBJ2-7; D may match TRBD1 or TRBD2 (6 bases each). The CDR3 contains 12 residues. V dropped 7 bases and J dropped 5 bases, with 12 bases sitting between them. In nucleotides, the CDR3 is TGTGCCAGCACAAAGGGGGGCGACGAGCAGTACTTC. Its protein product is CASTKGGDEQYF.

This clonotype has only a few counts. The chain joins TRBV12-3 or TRBV12-4 to TRBJ2-1, with TRBD2 identical over 10 bases. The V gene end was trimmed by 5 bases and the J gene end by 7 bases; junction bases not matched to a gene: 11. CDR3 length: 16 amino acids. CDR3 nucleotide sequence: TGTGCCAGCAGTCGGGGGGAGCGGGGGGGCAAGAATGAGCAGTTCTTC. Translation: CASSRGERGGKNEQFF.

The chain uses TRBV27 and TRBJ2-7, with 9 bases matching TRBD1. Germline V lookup: CDR1 MNHEY, CDR2 SMNVEV (reference sequence). There are 15 residues in the CDR3. V dropped 4 bases and J dropped 5; count of bases not matched to a gene: 9. The CDR3 region is CASSSPGTGYHEQYF. The CDR3, as DNA: TGTGCCAGCAGTTCTCCCGGGACAGGGTACCACGAGCAGTACTTC.

The chain is built from TRBV2 and TRBJ2-7; 7 bases align to TRBD2. With the DNA end fitting TRBJ2-5 better, the J assignment may be wrong. This CDR3 has 13 amino acids. In germline, CDR1 is SNHLY, CDR2 FYNNEI. CDR3 region: CASSGIREGTQYF. The CDR3 nucleotides read TGTGCCAGCAGTGGAATTAGGGAGGGGACCCAGTACTTC.

There are a few counts of this clonotype. This sequence joins TRBV6-1 and TRBJ2-5; D might be TRBD1 (6 bases). Trimming stripped 2 bases from V and 6 bases from J, with 7 bases between. From germline, CDR1 is MNHNS and CDR2 SASEGT. CDR3 length equals 12 residues. CDR3 coding DNA: TGTGCCAGCAGTGAACAGGGGAAGACCCAGTACTTC. This encodes CASSEQGKTQYF.

On this clonotype: A much bigger clone sits one base away, suggesting this may be a read error. The genes are TRBV7-2 and TRBJ2-7; 11 bases agree with TRBD2. Germline V gene lookup returns CDR1 SGHTA and CDR2 FQGNSA. The length of the CDR3 is 15 residues. CDR3 region: CASSASGGTSYKQYF. The CDR3 region has the DNA TGTGCCAGCAGCGCTAGCGGGGGGACTTCCTACAAGCAGTACTTC.

The chain uses TRBV10-3 and TRBJ2-3; TRBD2 is a possible D gene (5 bases). Germline-derived CDR1 and CDR2 are ENHRY and SYGVKD. V lost 3 bases, J lost 2 bases, and 21 bases lay in between. The CDR3 sequence is 18 residues long. CDR3 nucleotide sequence: TGTGCCATCAGTGAAACCCCCGGCGGGCAGGCCTACACAGATACGCAGTATTTT. This sequence encodes CAISETPGGQAYTDTQYF.

The chain carries TRBV2 and TRBJ2-5, with 10 bases that match TRBD1. V dropped 6 bases and J dropped 5; count of bases not matched to a gene: 9. CDR1 is SNHLY and CDR2 is FYNNEI in the germline V gene. The CDR3 covers 15 residues. The DNA of the CDR3 is TGTGCCAGCAGCCGAGACAGGGGGCGCGTGGAGACCCAGTACTTC. This sequence encodes CASSRDRGRVETQYF.

In its sample, this clonotype was seen many times. J is TRBJ2-7 and V is TRBV6-2 or TRBV6-3; possibly TRBD1 for D (6 bases). The CDR3 runs to 16 residues. Trimming took off 7 bases at V and 0 bases at J, with 19 bases between the two ends. Germline assignment: CDR1 MNHEY and CDR2 SVGEGT. Written as DNA, the CDR3 is TGTGCCAGCACCTCCGGCGAGGGGGTGAGCTCCTACGAGCAGTACTTC. It codes for CASTSGEGVSSYEQYF.

This clonotype was observed a few times. The chain links TRBV29-1 to TRBJ1-2; 8 bases agree with TRBD1. The CDR3 consists of 16 residues. Trimming took 1 base from V and 4 from J; bases not matched to a gene: 11. Germline CDR1 SQVTM, CDR2 ANQGSEA. CDR3 loop: CSVEARQGAEPYGYTF. DNA for the CDR3: TGCAGCGTTGAAGCTCGCCAGGGGGCTGAACCCTATGGCTACACCTTC.

The gene calls are TRBV27 and TRBJ2-3; D unclear. V was pared by 0 bases and J by 7 bases, with 8 bases between. This CDR3 is built from 13 residues. Germline V gene lookup returns CDR1 MNHEY and CDR2 SMNVEV (reference sequence). The CDR3 DNA reads TGTGCCAGCAGTTTATCGCCCTCAAATACGCAGTATTTT. Protein: CASSLSPSNTQYF.

V gene TRBV28 combines with J gene TRBJ2-1; unclear D gene. The CDR3 has 14 amino acids. The V end was cut by 2 bases, the J end by 4 bases, with 9 bases between. Germline assignment: CDR1 MDHEN and CDR2 SYDVKM. CDR3 nucleotide sequence: TGTGCCAGCAGTTTAATAGACTCTTACAATGAGCAGTTCTTC. It translates to CASSLIDSYNEQFF. The variable domain in full, with the rest retrieved from reference TRBV28 and TRBJ2-1, is DVKVTQSSRYLVKRTGEKVFLECVQDMDHENMFWYRQDPGLGLRLIYFSYDVKMKEKGDIPEGYSVSREKKERFSLILESASTNQTSMYLCASSLIDSYNEQFFGPGTRLTVL.

This chain uses TRBV5-1 with TRBJ2-7; D ambiguous. The germline CDR1 and CDR2 sequences are SGHRS and YFSETQ. The V end was cut by 0 bases, the J end by 10 bases, with 14 bases between. This CDR3 contains 13 residues. CDR3 coding DNA: TGCGCCAGCAGCTTGGACAACCGTCTAACCCAGTACTTC. It is translated as CASSLDNRLTQYF.

This clonotype has at least ten counts. The V gene is TRBV10-3, the J gene TRBJ2-1; possibly TRBD1 for D (5 bases). Looked up from germline, CDR1 is ENHRY and CDR2 is SYGVKD. The CDR3 contains 14 residues. With 0 bases removed from V and 3 bases from J, the gap between germline ends came to 6 bases. This CDR3 reads CAISESTDYNEQFF. Written as DNA, the CDR3 is TGTGCCATCAGTGAGTCGACAGACTACAATGAGCAGTTCTTC.

The chain employs TRBV11-3 and TRBJ2-1; tentative D call: TRBD1 (6 bases). V was cut by 0 bases and J by 9 bases, with 18 bases left in between. Germline V gives CDR1 SGHNT, CDR2 YENEEA. The CDR3 has 16 residues. Here the CDR3 reads CASSLDWGPTTGEQFF. CDR3 sequence (DNA): TGTGCCAGCAGCTTAGATTGGGGGCCCACCACAGGTGAGCAGTTCTTC.

As regards this clonotype: A much bigger clone sits one base away, suggesting this may be a read error. J is TRBJ2-5 and V is TRBV7-3; 9 bases agree with TRBD1. CDR1 is SGHTA, CDR2 FQGTGA, per germline. The length of the CDR3 is 14 residues. This CDR3 reads CAGSFTGGKQTQYF. Written as DNA, the CDR3 is TGTGCCGGCAGCTTCACAGGGGGCAAACAGACCCAGTACTTC.

The V gene is TRBV10-3, the J gene TRBJ1-4; 8 positions agree with TRBD1. The germline CDR1 and CDR2 sequences are ENHRY and SYGVKD. Germline trimming cut 4 bases from V and 8 bases from J; bases unmatched to any gene: 18. The CDR3 sequence is 18 residues long. CDR3 in DNA: TGTGCCATCAGTGTCGTCAAGATGGCAGGGGGCCCGGACGAAAAACTGTTTTTT. Translation gives CAISVVKMAGGPDEKLFF.

Ten or more counts support this clonotype. V gene TRBV29-1 combines with J gene TRBJ1-1; TRBD1 aligns across 9 bases. The CDR3 has 15 residues. Germline trimming cut 6 bases from V and 0 bases from J; bases unmatched to any gene: 8. Per germline, CDR1 SQVTM and CDR2 ANQGSEA. As DNA, the CDR3 is TGCAGCGTCAGGAGACAGGGGGTCTTGAACACTGAAGCTTTCTTT. The encoded protein is CSVRRQGVLNTEAFF.

The chain links TRBV9 to TRBJ2-2; unclear D gene. The CDR3 totals 15 residues. Germline V gene lookup returns CDR1 SGDLS and CDR2 YYNGEE. Deletions cut 3 bases from V and 1 base from J, with 10 bases between. The CDR3 is CASSGRRLNTGELFF. DNA for the CDR3: TGTGCCAGCAGCGGACGCAGACTGAACACCGGGGAGCTGTTTTTT.

This chain connects TRBV6-5 to TRBJ1-4; 7 bases fit TRBD1. The germline CDR1 and CDR2 sequences are MNHEY and SVGAGI. The CDR3 consists of 15 residues. With V trimmed by 5 bases and J by 8 bases, 11 bases remained unmatched. CDR3 in DNA: TGTGCCAGCAGTACCACTTCAGGGGGATGGGAAAAACTGTTTTTT. Protein: CASSTTSGGWEKLFF.